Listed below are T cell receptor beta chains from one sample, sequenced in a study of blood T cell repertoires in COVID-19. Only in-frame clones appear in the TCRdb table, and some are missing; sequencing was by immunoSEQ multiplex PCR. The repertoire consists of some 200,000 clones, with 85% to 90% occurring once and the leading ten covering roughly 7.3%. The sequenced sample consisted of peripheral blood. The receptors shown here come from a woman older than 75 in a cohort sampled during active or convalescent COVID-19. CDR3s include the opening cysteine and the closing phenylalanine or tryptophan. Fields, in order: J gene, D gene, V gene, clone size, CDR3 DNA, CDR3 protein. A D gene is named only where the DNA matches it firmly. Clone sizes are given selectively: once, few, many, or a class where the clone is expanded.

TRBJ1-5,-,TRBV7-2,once,TGTGCCAGCCAGGGGTCGCTAGGGCAGCCCCAGCATTTT,CASQGSLGQPQHF
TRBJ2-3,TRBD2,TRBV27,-,TGTGCCAGCAGTTTACGTGCAAAGGGGGGCGGGGGGCCAGATACGCAGTATTTT,CASSLRAKGGGGPDTQYF
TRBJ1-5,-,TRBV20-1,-,TGCAGTGCTAGTTCGGGATTACAGCCCCAGCATTTT,CSASSGLQPQHF
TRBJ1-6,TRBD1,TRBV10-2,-,TGCGCCAGCAGTGATCCGACAGGGGGCTTTTCTTCACCCCTCCACTTT,CASSDPTGGFSSPLHF
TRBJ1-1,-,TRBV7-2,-,TGTGCCAGCAGCTTAGCGGGGGCCGAAGCTTTCTTT,CASSLAGAEAFF
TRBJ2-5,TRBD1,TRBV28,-,TGTGCCAGCAGTCGACAGGGGGCGCGGGAGACCCAGTACTTC,CASSRQGARETQYF
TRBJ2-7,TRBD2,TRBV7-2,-,TGTGCCAGCAGCTTAGCGGGGGGGGTCCCCTACGAGCAGTACTTC,CASSLAGGVPYEQYF
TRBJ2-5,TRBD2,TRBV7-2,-,TGTGCCAGCAGCCCGACTAGCGGTTATGCGACCCAGTACTTC,CASSPTSGYATQYF
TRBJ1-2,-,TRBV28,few,TGTGCCACCCGACGTGACAGATTGGGCTACACCTTC,CATRRDRLGYTF
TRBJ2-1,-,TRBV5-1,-,TGCGCCAGCAGCTTGGATCCGGGAGTCTACAATGAGCAGTTCTTC,CASSLDPGVYNEQFF
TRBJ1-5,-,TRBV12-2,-,TGTGCAAGTCGCTCGGGACAGAATACGGGTAAGGGCAGGGGGCCTAGCAATCAGCCCCAGCATTTT,CASRSGQNTGKGRGPSNQPQHF
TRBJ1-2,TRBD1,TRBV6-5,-,TGTGCCAGCAGCCAGACGGGACAGATCTATGGCTACACCTTC,CASSQTGQIYGYTF
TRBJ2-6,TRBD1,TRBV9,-,TGTGCCAGCAGCATGAGGACAGGGGGTCCCCTCGGGGCCAACGTCCTGACTTTC,CASSMRTGGPLGANVLTF
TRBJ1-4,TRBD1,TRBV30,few,TGTGCCTGGAGTCCGGGGACAGTTAATGAAAAACTGTTTTTT,CAWSPGTVNEKLFF
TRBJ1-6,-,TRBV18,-,TGTGCCAGCTCACCGGGAGATAATTCACCCCTCCACTTT,CASSPGDNSPLHF
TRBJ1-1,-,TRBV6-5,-,TGTGCCAGCAGGGACAGATACACTGAAGCTTTCTTT,CASRDRYTEAFF
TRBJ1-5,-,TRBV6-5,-,TGTGCCAGCAACGGCAGTTCAGGGGCGAATCAGCCCCAGCATTTT,CASNGSSGANQPQHF
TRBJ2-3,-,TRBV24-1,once,TGTGCCACCGCGGGACCGGGGCCAGATACGCAGTATTTT,CATAGPGPDTQYF
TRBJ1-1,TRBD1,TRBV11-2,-,TGTGCCAGCAGCCCGGACAGGGGAGATGTGGAAGCTTTCTTT,CASSPDRGDVEAFF
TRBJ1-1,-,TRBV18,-,TGTGCCAGCTCACCTCGGGCAGGGGTTATGAACACTGAAGCTTTCTTT,CASSPRAGVMNTEAFF
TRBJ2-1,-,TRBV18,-,TGTGCCAGCTCACTTCAGGACAGTTCCTACAATGAGCAGTTCTTC,CASSLQDSSYNEQFF
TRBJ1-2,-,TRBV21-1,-,TGTGCCAGCAGCAAAGGTCGGTCGGGAGAGGCCTCTGGCTACACCTTC,CASSKGRSGEASGYTF
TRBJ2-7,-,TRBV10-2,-,TGCGCCAGCAAACGGGACATCGTCTACGAGCAGTACTTC,CASKRDIVYEQYF
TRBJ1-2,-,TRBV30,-,TGTGCCTGGATGGGCCAGCGGGGGGCGGCGTATGGCTACACCTTC,CAWMGQRGAAYGYTF
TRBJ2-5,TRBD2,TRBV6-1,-,TGTGCCAGCAGTGAAGCGGCGACTAGCGGGGGGAGGGAGACCCAGTACTTC,CASSEAATSGGRETQYF
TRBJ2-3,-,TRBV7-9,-,TGTGCCAGCAGCCAGGGGTACACAGATACGCAGTATTTT,CASSQGYTDTQYF
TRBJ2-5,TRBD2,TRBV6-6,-,TGTGCCAGCAGTTTATCGGACCCGGGGGGTGAGACCCAGTACTTC,CASSLSDPGGETQYF
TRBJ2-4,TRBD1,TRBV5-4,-,TGTGCCAGCAGCTATGACAGGGGCAACATTCAGTACTTC,CASSYDRGNIQYF
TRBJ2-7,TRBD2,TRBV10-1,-,TGCGCCAGCAGTTTTTCTAGCGGGGTCTCCGAGCAGTACTTC,CASSFSSGVSEQYF
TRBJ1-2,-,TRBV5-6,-,TGTGCCAGCAGCTTGGCCCCGGAGAACTATGGCTACACCTTC,CASSLAPENYGYTF
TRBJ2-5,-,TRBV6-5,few,TGTGCCAGCACTCTGCAGGGGAAGGGAGAGACCCAGTACTTC,CASTLQGKGETQYF
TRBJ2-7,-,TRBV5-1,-,TGCGCCAGCAGCTTGACGAGTGCGGGCAGCTCCTACGAGCAGTACTTC,CASSLTSAGSSYEQYF
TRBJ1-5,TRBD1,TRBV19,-,TGTGCCAGTAGTTTCCAGGGGGCGAAGCAGCCCCAGCATTTT,CASSFQGAKQPQHF
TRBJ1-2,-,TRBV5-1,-,TGCGCCAGCAGCTTGGAGTCAGCGGATGGTGGCTACACCTTC,CASSLESADGGYTF
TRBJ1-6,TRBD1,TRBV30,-,TGTGCCTGGAGTGTACTCTCCGGGACAGGGGGCGGAGGGAATTCACCCCTCCACTTT,CAWSVLSGTGGGGNSPLHF
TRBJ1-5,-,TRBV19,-,TGTGCCAGTAGAGCGAATGAGGGGGTGGGGCAGCCCCAGCATTTT,CASRANEGVGQPQHF
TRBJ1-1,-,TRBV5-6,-,TGTGCCAGCGGGAGGGTAGGTAGCACTGAAGCTTTCTTT,CASGRVGSTEAFF
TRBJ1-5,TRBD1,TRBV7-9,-,TGTGCCAGCAGCTTAGGGACAGGGGTCTTCAATCAGCCCCAGCATTTT,CASSLGTGVFNQPQHF
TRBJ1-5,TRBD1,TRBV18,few,TGTGCCAGCTCACCACCGGGCAGGGGGCTCAATCAGCCCCAGCATTTT,CASSPPGRGLNQPQHF
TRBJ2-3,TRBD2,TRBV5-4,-,TGTGCCAGCAGGTCAACTAGCGGACGCACAGATACGCAGTATTTT,CASRSTSGRTDTQYF
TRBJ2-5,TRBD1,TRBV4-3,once,TGCGCCAGCAGCCACGGGACAGGGGGCGTGGAGACCCAGTACTTC,CASSHGTGGVETQYF
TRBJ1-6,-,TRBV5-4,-,TGTGCCAGCAGCTTGGACACGGGAAATTCACCCCTCCACTTT,CASSLDTGNSPLHF
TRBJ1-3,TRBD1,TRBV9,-,TGTGCCAGCAGCCCGGGACAGGGGCGCTCTGGAAACACCATATATTTT,CASSPGQGRSGNTIYF
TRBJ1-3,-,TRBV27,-,TGTGCCAGCAGTTTGAGGTACCCCAGCGGCTCTGGAAACACCATATATTTT,CASSLRYPSGSGNTIYF
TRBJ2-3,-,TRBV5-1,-,TGCGCCAGCAGACCAAGTGGGGGGACTCTAGCAGATACGCAGTATTTT,CASRPSGGTLADTQYF